The T cell receptor beta chain described here comes from a study of OX40 agonist ivuxolimab in advanced cancers. This clone was seen a single time. The data were produced by immunoSEQ multiplex PCR, yet TCRdb's version contains in-frame clones alone and is incomplete. The repertoire holds about 27,000 clones, with 70% to 90% as singletons. This CDR3 spans 12 amino acids. V gave up 1 base and J gave up 9 bases, with 7 bases separating them. Germline CDR1 SEHNR, CDR2 FQNEAQ (reference sequence). The specimen was CD4+ or CD8+ T cells sorted from blood, collected in a trial of the OX40 agonist ivuxolimab. V and J are TRBV7-9 and TRBJ1-5; D possibly corresponds to TRBD1 (5 bases). This receptor was taken from an adult with an advanced solid tumor such as melanoma, head and neck, liver or kidney cancer. The CDR3 coding sequence is TGTGCCAGCAGCTTAGGGGGCGGGCCCCAGCATTTT. Protein sequence: CASSLGGGPQHF.